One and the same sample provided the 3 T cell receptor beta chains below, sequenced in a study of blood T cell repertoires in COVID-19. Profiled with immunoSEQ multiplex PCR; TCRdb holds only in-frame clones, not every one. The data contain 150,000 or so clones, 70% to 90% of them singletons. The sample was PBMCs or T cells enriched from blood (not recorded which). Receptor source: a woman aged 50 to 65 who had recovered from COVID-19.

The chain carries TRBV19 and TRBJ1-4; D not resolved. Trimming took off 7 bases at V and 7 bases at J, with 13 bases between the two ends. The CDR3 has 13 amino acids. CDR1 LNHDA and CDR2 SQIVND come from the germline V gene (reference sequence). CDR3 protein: CASTILYGEKLFF. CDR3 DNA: TGTGCCAGTACCATCCTATACGGTGAAAAACTGTTTTTT.

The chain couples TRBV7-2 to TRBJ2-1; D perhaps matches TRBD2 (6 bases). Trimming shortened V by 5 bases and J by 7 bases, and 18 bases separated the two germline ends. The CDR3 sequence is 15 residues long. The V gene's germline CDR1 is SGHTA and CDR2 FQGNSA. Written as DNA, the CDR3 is TGTGCCAGCAGCCCTCCTCACCCCGCGGGGAATGAGCAGTTCTTC. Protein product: CASSPPHPAGNEQFF.

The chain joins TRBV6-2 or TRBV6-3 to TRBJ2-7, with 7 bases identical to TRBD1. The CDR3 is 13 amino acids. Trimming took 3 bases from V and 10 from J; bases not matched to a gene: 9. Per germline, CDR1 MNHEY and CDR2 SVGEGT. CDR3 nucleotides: TGTGCCAGCAGTTATTCCGACAGGGCTAAACAGTACGTC. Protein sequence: CASSYSDRAKQYV.